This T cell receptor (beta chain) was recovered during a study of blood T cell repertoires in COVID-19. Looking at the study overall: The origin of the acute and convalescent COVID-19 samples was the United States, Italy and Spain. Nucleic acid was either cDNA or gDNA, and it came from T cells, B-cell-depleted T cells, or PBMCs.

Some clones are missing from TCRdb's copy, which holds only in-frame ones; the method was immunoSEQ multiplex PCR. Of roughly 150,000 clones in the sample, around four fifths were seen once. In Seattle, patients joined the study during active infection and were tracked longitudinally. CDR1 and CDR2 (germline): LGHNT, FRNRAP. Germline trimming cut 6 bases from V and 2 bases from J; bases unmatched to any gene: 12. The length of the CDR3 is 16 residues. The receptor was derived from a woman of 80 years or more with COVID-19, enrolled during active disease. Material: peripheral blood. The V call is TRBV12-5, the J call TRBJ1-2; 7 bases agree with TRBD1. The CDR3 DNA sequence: TGTGCTAGTGGAAGACAGGGCGCCAATAACAACTATGGCTACACCTTC. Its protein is CASGRQGANNNYGYTF.